Following are 30 T cell receptor beta chains from one sample sequenced in a study of OX40 agonist ivuxolimab in advanced cancers. Assay: immunoSEQ multiplex PCR; the TCRdb copy retains only in-frame clones and omits some. The sample shows 90,000 or so clones, roughly nine tenths of them seen only once. Material: CD4+ or CD8+ T cells sorted from blood, obtained in a trial of the OX40 agonist ivuxolimab. These receptors originate from an adult with an advanced solid tumor such as melanoma, head and neck, liver or kidney cancer.

This clone was counted between two and nine times. V usage is TRBV11-3 and J usage is TRBJ2-1; tentatively, D is TRBD1 or TRBD2 (5 bases each). Germline CDR1 reads SGHNT; CDR2 reads YENEEA. The CDR3 totals 13 residues. V lost 2 bases and J lost 10, with 12 bases in between. The CDR3 protein is CASSLRGWEEQFF. As DNA, the CDR3 is TGTGCCAGCAGCTTAAGGGGCTGGGAGGAGCAGTTCTTC.

This chain connects TRBV28 to TRBJ1-3, with 8 bases fitting TRBD1. The V and J ends lost 7 bases and 4 bases, in that order; junction bases with no gene match: 9. CDR3 length: 15 residues. The germline V gene has CDR1 MDHEN and CDR2 SYDVKM. The CDR3 sequence: CASIPTGVRGNTIYF. The CDR3 DNA follows: TGTGCCAGCATCCCGACAGGGGTTCGGGGAAACACCATATATTTT.

This chain connects TRBV29-1 to TRBJ2-7; D remains unclear. Germline lookup yields CDR1 SQVTM and CDR2 ANQGSEA. V gave up 7 bases and J gave up 2 bases, with 12 bases separating them. CDR3 length: 12 residues. CDR3 sequence (DNA): TGCAGCGCCGTAGGACGGACCTACGAGCAGTACTTC. Residues: CSAVGRTYEQYF.

The rearrangement links TRBV6-5 to TRBJ2-3; D not resolved. V dropped 2 bases and J dropped 0 bases, with 6 bases sitting between them. CDR1 is MNHEY and CDR2 is SVGAGI in the germline V gene. The CDR3 covers 14 residues. The CDR3 region is CASSYPESTDTQYF. The CDR3 DNA reads TGTGCCAGCAGTTACCCCGAGAGCACAGATACGCAGTATTTT.

The V call is TRBV7-8, the J call TRBJ2-1; 7 positions agree with TRBD2. The V and J ends lost 7 bases and 4 bases, in that order; junction bases with no gene match: 10. The CDR3 extends over 15 amino acids. Germline CDR1 is SGHVS and CDR2 is FQNEAQ. The CDR3 region is CASTAAGTTYNEQFF. As DNA, the CDR3 is TGTGCCAGCACCGCCGCCGGGACTACTTACAATGAGCAGTTCTTC.

CDR3 in amino acids: CAFWDRANYGYTF. Written as DNA, the CDR3 is TGTGCCTTTTGGGACAGGGCTAACTATGGCTACACCTTC. The V and J genes are TRBV30 and TRBJ1-2, with 9 bases fitting TRBD1. CDR1 and CDR2 (germline): GTSNPN, SVGIG (reference sequence). V lost 7 bases and J lost 0; bases outside the gene matches: 3. The CDR3 is 13 amino acids.

This sequence joins TRBV4-1 and TRBJ2-7; D could derive from TRBD1 or TRBD2 (5 bases each). The CDR3 contains 12 residues. V was cut by 8 bases and J by 7 bases, with 15 bases left in between. Germline assignment: CDR1 MGHRA and CDR2 YSYEKL. The CDR3 region is CASSGAYGEQYF. The CDR3 nucleotides are TGCGCCAGCTCCGGGGCGTATGGGGAGCAGTACTTC.

In this sample, this clone turned up once. V and J are TRBV27 and TRBJ2-3; TRBD1 aligns across 9 bases. The J segment lost 5 bases and the V segment lost 5 bases, leaving 8 bases of the junction unmatched. Germline loops: CDR1 MNHEY, CDR2 SMNVEV (reference sequence). This CDR3 contains 15 residues. This CDR3 reads CASSRRDRVGDTQYF. As DNA, the CDR3 is TGTGCCAGCAGTCGAAGGGACAGGGTCGGAGATACGCAGTATTTT.

V gene TRBV9 combines with J gene TRBJ2-1; D ambiguous. The germline CDR1 and CDR2 sequences are SGDLS and YYNGEE. The CDR3 consists of 11 residues. With 3 bases removed from V and 5 bases from J, the gap between germline ends came to 3 bases. The CDR3 bases are TGTGCCAGCAGCGCCGACAATGAGCAGTTCTTC. This translates into CASSADNEQFF.

This clone was found once. The CDR3 loop is CSASGSFGYTF. DNA for the CDR3: TGCAGTGCTAGCGGATCGTTCGGCTACACCTTC. The J gene is TRBJ1-2, the V gene TRBV20-1; no clear D. The germline V gene encodes CDR1 DFQATT and CDR2 SNEGSKA (reference sequence). The CDR3 runs to 11 residues. V lost 3 bases and J lost 8, with 10 bases in between.

The chain joins TRBV28 to TRBJ1-6; D perhaps matches TRBD1 (5 bases). The CDR3 is made up of 18 amino acids. V was shortened by 3 bases and J by 5 bases, with 20 bases between the two germline ends. CDR1 is MDHEN, CDR2 SYDVKM, per germline. CDR3 in DNA: TGTGCCAGCAGTTTGGGACCCCCGGGCAGGGAGGATAATTCACCCCTCCACTTT. Protein product: CASSLGPPGREDNSPLHF. The whole variable domain, remainder taken from reference TRBV28 and TRBJ1-6, is DVKVTQSSRYLVKRTGEKVFLECVQDMDHENMFWYRQDPGLGLRLIYFSYDVKMKEKGDIPEGYSVSREKKERFSLILESASTNQTSMYLCASSLGPPGREDNSPLHFGNGTRLTVT.

The chain uses TRBV27 and TRBJ2-3, with D perhaps TRBD2 (6 bases). The germline V gene has CDR1 MNHEY and CDR2 SMNVEV (reference sequence). This CDR3 comprises 16 residues. V lost 4 bases to trimming and J lost 4 bases, with 18 bases between them. CDR3 region: CASSSWDARRADTQYF. CDR3 in DNA: TGTGCCAGCAGTTCTTGGGACGCCCGGAGGGCAGATACGCAGTATTTT.

The chain has TRBV6-5 and TRBJ2-1, with TRBD2 matching over 10 bases. J was trimmed by 8 bases and V by 6 bases; bases with no gene match: 7. Per the germline V gene, CDR1 is MNHEY and CDR2 is SVGAGI. CDR3 size: 14 residues. CDR3 region: CASSPVAGGDEQFF. CDR3 bases: TGTGCCAGCAGCCCAGTAGCGGGAGGCGATGAGCAGTTCTTC.

The rearrangement joins TRBV4-1 to TRBJ2-1; perhaps TRBD2 as D (6 bases). The CDR3 spans 18 residues. Deletions cut 0 bases from V and 5 bases from J, with 20 bases between. From germline, CDR1 is MGHRA and CDR2 YSYEKL. CDR3 in DNA: TGCGCCAGCAGCCAAGAAGGCCAAGGACTACTGAGTCACAATGAGCAGTTCTTC. Its translation: CASSQEGQGLLSHNEQFF.

This rearrangement joins TRBV27 to TRBJ1-5; D unresolved. The CDR3 runs to 15 residues. Germline-derived CDR1 and CDR2 are MNHEY and SMNVEV (reference sequence). Trimming took 5 bases from V and 5 from J, leaving 16 bases between them. DNA for the CDR3: TGTGCCAGCAGTCCCGGGGTGGGTTGGGATCAGCCCCAGCATTTT. Translating gives CASSPGVGWDQPQHF.

The chain links TRBV4-2 to TRBJ2-6; 11 bases fit TRBD1. V lost 1 base and J lost 0; bases outside the gene matches: 2. Germline CDR1 is LGHNA and CDR2 is YNFKEQ. The CDR3 extends over 18 amino acids. For the CDR3, the DNA is TGTGCCAGCAGCCAAGGGACAGGGGGCGGCTCTGGGGCCAACGTCCTGACTTTC. Protein product: CASSQGTGGGSGANVLTF.

DNA for the CDR3: TGTGCCACCAGCAGAGAGGACGCTAATCAGCCCCAGCATTTT. Translation gives CATSREDANQPQHF. The chain is built from TRBV15 and TRBJ1-5; D is ambiguous. CDR1 and CDR2 from the germline V gene are LNHNV and YYDKDF (reference sequence). With 0 bases removed from V and 4 bases from J, the gap between germline ends came to 7 bases. The CDR3 extends over 14 amino acids.

The chain has TRBV6-5 and TRBJ2-1; D not resolved. The V end lost 8 bases, the J end lost 4 bases, and 15 bases lay between the germline ends. This CDR3 is built from 14 residues. Per the germline V gene, CDR1 is MNHEY and CDR2 is SVGAGI. The CDR3 is CASRPASMYNEQFF. DNA for the CDR3: TGTGCCAGCCGGCCGGCGTCTATGTACAATGAGCAGTTCTTC.

This rearrangement joins TRBV10-3 to TRBJ2-7; TRBD2 aligns across 13 bases. Germline V CDR1 and CDR2: ENHRY, SYGVKD. This CDR3 has 17 residues. The V and J ends lost 2 bases and 4 bases, in that order; junction bases with no gene match: 8. This CDR3 is CAISEDGLAGVCYEQYV. The CDR3 DNA sequence: TGTGCCATCAGTGAGGATGGACTAGCGGGAGTGTGTTACGAGCAGTACGTC.

This CDR3 reads CASSPLQGSNEKLFF. As DNA, the CDR3 is TGTGCCAGCAGTCCCCTGCAGGGATCTAATGAAAAACTGTTTTTT. The chain joins TRBV28 to TRBJ1-4, with a weak D call TRBD1 (5 bases). Trimming took 5 bases from V and 3 from J, leaving 13 bases between them. From germline, CDR1 is MDHEN and CDR2 SYDVKM. This CDR3 contains 15 residues.

The chain joins TRBV28 to TRBJ2-7, with TRBD1 identical over 8 bases. This CDR3 is 14 amino acids long. The junction had 5 bases not matched to a gene; V was cut back by 6 bases and J by 1 base. Germline V gene sequence: CDR1 MDHEN, CDR2 SYDVKM. Here the CDR3 DNA reads TGTGCCAGCAGCCGACAGGGGATTTCCTACGAGCAGTACGTC. Amino acid sequence: CASSRQGISYEQYV.

This chain links TRBV11-3 with TRBJ2-5; no definite D call. The CDR3 is 13 residues long. With 1 base removed from V and 0 bases from J, the gap between germline ends came to 3 bases. Germline CDR1 reads SGHNT; CDR2 reads YENEEA. The CDR3 protein is CASSLGDQETQYF. DNA for the CDR3: TGTGCCAGCAGCTTAGGTGACCAAGAGACCCAGTACTTC.

The gene calls are TRBV30 and TRBJ1-6, with 8 nucleotides matching TRBD1. After removal of 4 bases from V and 9 bases from J, the junction contained 8 bases not matched to a gene. Germline loops: CDR1 GTSNPN, CDR2 SVGIG (reference sequence). This CDR3 has 14 residues. The CDR3, as DNA: TGTGCCTGGACCCCCGGACAGGGAGGTTCACCCCTCCACTTT. The encoded protein is CAWTPGQGGSPLHF.

The chain links TRBV9 to TRBJ1-3; unclear D gene. V was shortened by 4 bases and J by 7 bases, with 18 bases between the two germline ends. The CDR3 runs to 15 residues. Germline V gives CDR1 SGDLS, CDR2 YYNGEE. As DNA, the CDR3 is TGTGCCAGCAGCCCCGTCGCGACTCAAAGGAACACCATATATTTT. Amino acid sequence: CASSPVATQRNTIYF.

V gene TRBV14 combines with J gene TRBJ1-1, with TRBD1 identical over 7 bases. The CDR3 is 16 residues long. The germline V gene has CDR1 SGHDN and CDR2 FVKESK. After removal of 5 bases from V and 3 bases from J, the junction contained 12 bases not matched to a gene. The CDR3 region is CASSALRGQGDTEAFF. DNA for the CDR3: TGTGCCAGCAGCGCTCTCCGGGGGCAGGGGGACACTGAAGCTTTCTTT.

The rearrangement links TRBV18 to TRBJ2-3; D call uncertain. The germline V and J ends were trimmed by 2 bases and 3 bases, with 3 bases remaining between them. CDR3 length equals 12 residues. Germline loops: CDR1 KGHSH, CDR2 LQKENI. The CDR3 DNA reads TGTGCCAGCTCACCAACAACAGATACGCAGTATTTT. Translation: CASSPTTDTQYF.

This chain uses TRBV6-5 with TRBJ1-2; 8 nucleotides align to TRBD1. Germline trimming cut 8 bases from V and 8 bases from J; bases unmatched to any gene: 13. Germline CDR1 is MNHEY and CDR2 is SVGAGI. CDR3 size: 14 residues. The DNA for the CDR3 is TGTGCCAGCTCCGGGACAGGCCCCTGGGAGGGCTACACCTTC. Amino acids: CASSGTGPWEGYTF.

V usage is TRBV27 and J usage is TRBJ2-1; TRBD2 aligns across 9 bases. V lost 0 bases and J lost 9; bases outside the gene matches: 12. The CDR3 spans 17 residues. Per the germline V gene, CDR1 is MNHEY and CDR2 is SMNVEV (reference sequence). DNA for the CDR3: TGTGCCAGCAGTTTATCCCCTGGTAGCGGGAGAGGTCTTGAGCAGTTCTTC. This translates into CASSLSPGSGRGLEQFF.

A few counts support this clone. The rearrangement links TRBV19 to TRBJ1-2; D gene unclear. Trimming removed 5 bases at V and 6 bases at J, with 16 bases between. This CDR3 region has 14 residues. The V gene's germline CDR1 is LNHDA and CDR2 SQIVND (reference sequence). The CDR3 coding sequence is TGTGCCAGTAGTGAAAGGTCCCCCGCGGATGGCTACACCTTC. This codes for CASSERSPADGYTF.

The chain carries TRBV4-3 and TRBJ2-3, with D perhaps matching TRBD1 or TRBD2 (6 bases each). V was clipped by 4 bases and J by 3 bases, with 11 bases between them. The CDR3 is 14 residues long. CDR1 and CDR2 from the germline V gene are LGHNA and YSLEER. The CDR3 DNA reads as TGCGCCAGCAGCCGGGGGGCCGGAACAGATACGCAGTATTTT. It is translated as CASSRGAGTDTQYF.